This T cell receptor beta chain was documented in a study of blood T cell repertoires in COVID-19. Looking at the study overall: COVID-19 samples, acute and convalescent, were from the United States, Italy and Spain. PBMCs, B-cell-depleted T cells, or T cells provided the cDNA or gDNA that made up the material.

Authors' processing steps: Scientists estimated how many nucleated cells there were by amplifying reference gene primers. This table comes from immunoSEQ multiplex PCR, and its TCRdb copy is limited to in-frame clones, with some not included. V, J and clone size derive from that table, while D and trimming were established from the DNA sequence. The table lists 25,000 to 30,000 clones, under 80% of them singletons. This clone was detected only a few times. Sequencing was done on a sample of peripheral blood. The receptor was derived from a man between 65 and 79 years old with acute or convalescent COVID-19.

DNA for the CDR3: TGTGCCATCAGTCTAGCGGGAACATCAGGCAATGAGCAGTTCTTC. Residues: CAISLAGTSGNEQFF. The chain uses TRBV10-3 and TRBJ2-1; 9 bases map to TRBD2. V dropped 5 bases and J dropped 6; count of bases not matched to a gene: 8. CDR1 and CDR2 (germline): ENHRY, SYGVKD. This CDR3 comprises 15 residues.